These T cell receptor beta chains were read from a single sample in a study of regulatory T cells in long-lasting Graves disease. TCRdb independently ran MiXCR on the multiplex PCR reads; one entry per CDR3 protein. Of roughly 500,000 distinct CDR3 sequences in the sample, around 15% were seen once. This sample was shared with a second study, whose subject was T cells in Graves' hyperthyroidism and ophthalmopathy.

This material consisted of peripheral blood mononuclear cells (PBMCs), taken at new diagnosis, from a patient treated with antithyroid drugs. The receptors shown here come from a woman aged 50 to 65 with Graves disease. The CDR3 runs from the conserved cysteine through the conserved F or W. A D gene is named only where the DNA matches it firmly. Clone size is stated in some rows and not others, as once, few, many or a class when expanded.

d_call	v_call	clone_size	j_call	cdr3_nt	cdr3_aa
NA	TRBV5-1	many	TRBJ2-1	TGCGCCAGCAGCTCCGAGCTCGACTCCTACAATGAGCAGTTCTTC	CASSSELDSYNEQFF
NA	TRBV2	many	TRBJ2-3	TGTGCCAGCAGTGAAGCGCTTCCACAGAATACGCAGTATTTT	CASSEALPQNTQYF
NA	TRBV28	many	TRBJ1-4	TGTGCCAGCAGTTCCACAGGGAGGAAACTGTTTTTT	CASSSTGRKLFF
NA	TRBV5-1	few	TRBJ2-3	TGCGCCAGCAAGGAGGGGGCAGTCACAGATACGCAGTATTTT	CASKEGAVTDTQYF
TRBD1	TRBV10-1	few	TRBJ2-7	TGCGCCAGCAGTGAGTCTTTCGGACAGGGCTACGAGCAGTACTTC	CASSESFGQGYEQYF
TRBD2	TRBV5-5	NA	TRBJ2-1	TGTGCCAGCGGGAGGGCTGACAATGAGCAGTTCTTC	CASGRADNEQFF
TRBD1	TRBV24-1	NA	TRBJ2-2	TGTGCCACCAGTGATTTTCCGGGACAGGGTGGCACCGGGGAGCTGTTTTTT	CATSDFPGQGGTGELFF
TRBD2	TRBV5-1	few	TRBJ2-7	TGCGCCAGCAGCTTGGCAGGACTAGCGGGAGGATCCTACGAGCAGTACTTC	CASSLAGLAGGSYEQYF
TRBD1	TRBV6-2/TRBV6-3	few	TRBJ1-5	TGTGCCAGCAGTGAAGCGACAGGGGGCCCAAATCAGCCCCAGCATTTT	CASSEATGGPNQPQHF
TRBD1	TRBV27	few	TRBJ2-3	TGTGCCAGCAGTTCAACAGGGGGTGCTTTTCTTACAGATACGCAGTATTTT	CASSSTGGAFLTDTQYF
NA	TRBV12-3/TRBV12-4	many	TRBJ2-5	TGTGCCAGCATGGACCACGAACTTGCGGAGACCCAGTACTTC	CASMDHELAETQYF
TRBD2	TRBV6-1	many	TRBJ2-7	TGTGCCCCCGTAGAGCGGGAGTCTTCCTACGAGCAGTACTTC	CAPVERESSYEQYF
TRBD1	TRBV7-9	few	TRBJ2-3	TGTGCCAGCAGCTTACTTGGACAGGTGGGCGTAGGAGATACGCAGTATTTT	CASSLLGQVGVGDTQYF
NA	TRBV10-3	NA	TRBJ1-5	TGTGCCATCAGTCCGGAGGGGAGGGATCAGCCCCAGCATTTT	CAISPEGRDQPQHF
NA	TRBV2	many	TRBJ2-7	TGTGCCAGCAGTGATTCGGGACGTTTCGAGCAGTACTTC	CASSDSGRFEQYF
TRBD2	TRBV9	few	TRBJ2-1	TGTGCCAGCAGCGTAGGTCTAGCGGGAGGAGGGCACAATGAGCAGTTCTTC	CASSVGLAGGGHNEQFF
TRBD2	TRBV13	NA	TRBJ2-5	TGTGCCAGCAGCTTAGAGGGACTAGCGACCCAAGAGACCCAGTACTTC	CASSLEGLATQETQYF
TRBD1	TRBV10-3	many	TRBJ1-1	TGTGCCATCGGAAACAGGGCAGGGGGAACTGAAGCTTTCTTT	CAIGNRAGGTEAFF
TRBD1	TRBV27	many	TRBJ1-1	TGTGCCAGTAAGACAGGGAGCGACACTGAAGCTTTCTTT	CASKTGSDTEAFF
TRBD2	TRBV6-2/TRBV6-3	many	TRBJ2-1	TGTGCCAGCAGTGTCGGCAGCGGGAGTTACAATGAGCAGTTCTTC	CASSVGSGSYNEQFF
TRBD1	TRBV19	many	TRBJ1-1	TGTGCCAGTATGGGACAGGGGTTCGGCACTGAAGCTTTCTTT	CASMGQGFGTEAFF
NA	TRBV7-9	few	TRBJ1-6	TGTGCCAGCAGCTTATTCCACGGGCAGCTGGATAAGATCTCCTATAATTCACCCCTCCACTTT	CASSLFHGQLDKISYNSPLHF
TRBD2	TRBV7-6	NA	TRBJ2-2	TGTGCCAGCAGCTCCACCTGGGCTAGCGGGAGTACCGGGGAGCTGTTTTTT	CASSSTWASGSTGELFF
NA	TRBV12-3/TRBV12-4	many	TRBJ1-4	TGTGCCAGCAGCGTCCAGACAGGTAGTAATGAAAAACTGTTTTTT	CASSVQTGSNEKLFF
TRBD1	TRBV7-2	NA	TRBJ1-5	TGTGCCAGCAAACAGGGGGCTTCGGACAATCAGCCCCGGCATTTT	CASKQGASDNQPRHF
TRBD2	TRBV5-1	NA	TRBJ2-7	TGCGCCAGCAGCTTGGCCGGGACTAGTGGCGAGCAGTACTTC	CASSLAGTSGEQYF